This T cell receptor beta chain originates from a study of T-cell reconstitution after alpha-beta-depleted transplantation in children. This sample's TCRbeta library carried unique molecular identifier barcodes. From the PCR reads, TCRdb called clonotypes with MiXCR, one entry per CDR3 protein. The table shows a few hundred thousand distinct CDR3 sequences, with roughly 20% occurring only once. CDR3 length equals 11 residues. V shed 2 bases and J shed 3 bases, with 4 bases lying between them. Per germline, CDR1 SQVTM and CDR2 ANQGSEA. The sample in question was PBMCs from the stem cell graft donor, obtained from the stem cell graft. This TCR came from a human donor who donated a stem cell graft to a child with acute myeloid leukemia. The V and J genes are TRBV29-1 and TRBJ2-5, with unresolved D. CDR3 loop: CSVENEETQYF. CDR3 nucleotide sequence: TGCAGCGTTGAAAATGAAGAGACCCAGTACTTC.